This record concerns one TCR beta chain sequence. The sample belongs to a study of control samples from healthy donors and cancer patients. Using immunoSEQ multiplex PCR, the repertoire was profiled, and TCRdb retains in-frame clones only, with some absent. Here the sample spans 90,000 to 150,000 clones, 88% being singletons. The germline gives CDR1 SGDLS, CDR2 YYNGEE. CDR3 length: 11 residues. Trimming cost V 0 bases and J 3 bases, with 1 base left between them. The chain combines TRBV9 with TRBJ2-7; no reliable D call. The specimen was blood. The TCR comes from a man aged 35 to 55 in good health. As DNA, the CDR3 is TGTGCCAGCAGCGTAGTCTACGAGCAGTACTTC. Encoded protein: CASSVVYEQYF.